What follows are 27 T cell receptor beta chains derived from one specimen sequenced in a study of T cells in Graves' hyperthyroidism and ophthalmopathy. TCR beta CDR3 sequences were amplified from RNA transcripts. TCR CDR3 regions were first amplified by RT-PCR with HTBI primers. TCRdb passed the multiplex PCR reads through MiXCR, listing each CDR3 protein once. The sample has fewer than 350,000 distinct CDR3 sequences; about an eighth are singletons. Sample: blood. Receptor source: a woman in her 30s with Graves' hyperthyroidism that later progressed to Graves' ophthalmopathy.

This clonotype was picked up many times. This chain links TRBV6-1 with TRBJ2-1; 7 positions agree with TRBD2. The germline CDR1 and CDR2 sequences are MNHNS and SASEGT. V trimming: 6 bases; J trimming: 2 bases; junction bases outside the gene matches: 7. The CDR3 is made up of 15 amino acids. The CDR3 coding sequence is TGTGCCAGCAGGGTCCTAGCGGAACCCTACAATGAGCAGTTCTTC. It translates to CASRVLAEPYNEQFF.

This clonotype has at least ten counts. The rearrangement joins TRBV28 to TRBJ2-3, with 14 bases aligning to TRBD2. The J segment lost 4 bases and the V segment lost 5 bases, leaving 5 bases of the junction unmatched. CDR1 is MDHEN, CDR2 SYDVKM, per germline. CDR3 length: 16 amino acids. In DNA, the CDR3 is TGTGCCAGCAGTCCTCGACTAGCGGGAGGGGCAGATACGCAGTATTTT. Protein product: CASSPRLAGGADTQYF. Drawing the rest from reference TRBV28 and TRBJ2-3, the complete variable domain is DVKVTQSSRYLVKRTGEKVFLECVQDMDHENMFWYRQDPGLGLRLIYFSYDVKMKEKGDIPEGYSVSREKKERFSLILESASTNQTSMYLCASSPRLAGGADTQYFGPGTRLTVL.

Ten or more counts support this clonotype. The chain uses TRBV24-1 and TRBJ2-7; D perhaps matches TRBD2 (7 bases). Germline CDR1 KGHDR, CDR2 SFDVKD. CDR3 length: 13 residues. V shed 7 bases and J shed 5 bases, with 14 bases lying between them. The CDR3 is CATSPRGGNEQYF. The CDR3 coding sequence is TGTGCCACCAGCCCCAGGGGAGGGAACGAGCAGTACTTC.

The chain joins TRBV28 to TRBJ2-1; D assignment may be TRBD1 or TRBD2 (5 bases each). Germline CDR1 and CDR2: MDHEN and SYDVKM. The ends were cut back, 6 bases at V and 8 bases at J, with 17 bases in the middle. The CDR3 totals 14 residues. For the CDR3, the DNA is TGTGCCAGCAGCAAGGGACCCCTGGGGGATGAGCAGTTCTTC. Translation: CASSKGPLGDEQFF.

A few counts support this clonotype. The V call is TRBV30, the J call TRBJ2-3; no clear D. The CDR3 runs to 15 residues. The V and J ends lost 0 bases and 3 bases respectively, with 13 bases between them. Germline lookup yields CDR1 GTSNPN and CDR2 SVGIG (reference sequence). The CDR3 sequence: CAWSVGLLETDTQYF. The CDR3 nucleotides are TGTGCCTGGAGTGTAGGTCTCCTCGAGACAGATACGCAGTATTTT.

This clonotype appeared a few times. V gene TRBV19 combines with J gene TRBJ2-2, with 7 nucleotides matching TRBD2. This CDR3 contains 16 residues. Germline trimming cut 6 bases from V and 0 bases from J; bases unmatched to any gene: 7. Per germline, CDR1 LNHDA and CDR2 SQIVND (reference sequence). The CDR3 here is CASRWASGSNTGELFF. CDR3 DNA sequence: TGTGCCAGTAGATGGGCTAGCGGTTCGAACACCGGGGAGCTGTTTTTT.

There are many counts of this clonotype. The rearrangement uses TRBV30 and TRBJ1-2, with a tentative D call TRBD1 (6 bases). V was shortened by 5 bases and J by 7 bases, with 11 bases between the two germline ends. This CDR3 comprises 11 residues. CDR1 GTSNPN and CDR2 SVGIG come from the germline V gene (reference sequence). CDR3 DNA sequence: TGTGCCTGGGGACAGCCGGCTGGCTACACCTTC. Protein sequence: CAWGQPAGYTF.

The rearrangement links TRBV10-3 to TRBJ2-5; D is unresolved. There are 12 residues in the CDR3. Germline loops: CDR1 ENHRY, CDR2 SYGVKD. Trimming cost V 6 bases and J 5 bases, with 10 bases left between them. CDR3 loop: CAISEVGETQYF. CDR3 bases: TGTGCCATCAGCGAGGTAGGGGAGACCCAGTACTTC.

The rearrangement joins TRBV7-9 to TRBJ1-1; D is undetermined. This CDR3 is 15 amino acids long. The germline CDR1 and CDR2 sequences are SEHNR and FQNEAQ (reference sequence). V dropped 5 bases and J dropped 3 bases, with 16 bases sitting between them. The CDR3 sequence: CASSAIGRRDTEAFF. Written as DNA, the CDR3 is TGTGCCAGCAGCGCCATCGGGCGACGGGACACTGAAGCTTTCTTT.

The chain carries TRBV28 and TRBJ2-1, with 9 bases matching TRBD1. Trimming at V came to 2 bases and at J to 4 bases, leaving 3 bases not matched to a gene. The CDR3 has 15 residues. Germline values: CDR1 MDHEN, CDR2 SYDVKM. In nucleotides, the CDR3 is TGTGCCAGCAGTTTACAGGGACAGGGTTACAATGAGCAGTTCTTC. Translating it yields CASSLQGQGYNEQFF.

A few counts support this clonotype. V usage is TRBV4-3 and J usage is TRBJ2-1; 10 positions match TRBD2. Germline assignment: CDR1 LGHNA and CDR2 YSLEER. V lost 6 bases, J lost 10 bases, and 12 bases stayed unmatched. The CDR3 has 15 residues. CDR3 amino acids: CASRETSGSHREQFF. In DNA, the CDR3 is TGCGCCAGCAGAGAGACTAGCGGGTCCCACCGCGAGCAGTTCTTC.

This clonotype was picked up a small number of times. This chain joins TRBV4-2 and TRBJ2-7; D unclear. The CDR3 runs 14 residues. Between the trimmed V and J ends, which lost 0 bases and 4 bases, there was a span of 10 bases. Germline lookup yields CDR1 LGHNA and CDR2 YNFKEQ. The CDR3 spells CASSQDQDSYEQYF. The CDR3 DNA reads TGTGCCAGCAGCCAAGATCAGGATTCTTACGAGCAGTACTTC.

The chain combines TRBV9 with TRBJ1-1; D perhaps matches TRBD1 (6 bases). V lost 7 bases, J lost 11 bases, and 18 bases lay in between. Germline V gene lookup returns CDR1 SGDLS and CDR2 YYNGEE. The CDR3 sequence is 12 residues long. CDR3 loop: CASGLSAGAAFF. The CDR3 coding sequence is TGTGCCAGCGGACTATCAGCAGGGGCTGCTTTCTTT.

This clonotype was detected many times. The gene calls are TRBV20-1 and TRBJ2-5; a possible D gene is TRBD1 (6 bases). The V end lost 6 bases, the J end lost 7 bases, and 12 bases lay between the germline ends. Germline assignment: CDR1 DFQATT and CDR2 SNEGSKA (reference sequence). CDR3 length equals 11 residues. The CDR3 DNA sequence: TGCAGTGCCCCCGAACAGGGGACCCAGTACTTC. This gives the protein CSAPEQGTQYF.

V is TRBV5-6 and J is TRBJ2-7; D may be TRBD1 (5 bases). The germline V gene has CDR1 SGHDT and CDR2 YYEEEE. The CDR3 sequence is 13 residues long. Trimming removed 2 bases at V and 2 bases at J, with 8 bases between. CDR3 loop: CASSFETAYEQYF. The CDR3 coding sequence is TGTGCCAGCAGCTTTGAGACAGCCTACGAGCAGTACTTC.

This clonotype was detected many times. The chain is built from TRBV9 and TRBJ2-1; D unclear. With 0 bases removed from V and 4 bases from J, the gap between germline ends came to 8 bases. Looked up from germline, CDR1 is SGDLS and CDR2 is YYNGEE. The CDR3 has 14 residues. The CDR3 region is CASSVALGYNEQFF. The CDR3 nucleotides read TGTGCCAGCAGCGTAGCCTTGGGATACAATGAGCAGTTCTTC.

This clonotype was counted ten times or more. This chain connects TRBV6-5 to TRBJ1-1; D is unresolved. The germline V gene encodes CDR1 MNHEY and CDR2 SVGAGI. This CDR3 is 12 amino acids long. V was shortened by 3 bases and J by 6 bases, with 8 bases between the two germline ends. CDR3 sequence reads: CASSYEPPEAFF. The CDR3 DNA reads TGTGCCAGCAGTTATGAACCCCCTGAAGCTTTCTTT.

V and J are TRBV6-6 and TRBJ2-1; D ambiguous. This CDR3 has 13 amino acids. V was clipped by 0 bases and J by 10 bases, with 10 bases between them. CDR1 is MNHNY and CDR2 is SVGAGI in the germline V gene (reference sequence). The chain's CDR3 is CASSYSLSKEQFF. The CDR3 nucleotides are TGTGCCAGCAGTTACTCGTTGTCTAAAGAGCAGTTCTTC.

This clonotype has at least ten counts. This chain joins TRBV6-1 and TRBJ1-1; D unresolved. The CDR3 runs 13 residues. CDR1 and CDR2 from the germline V gene are MNHNS and SASEGT. Trimming removed 10 bases at V and 4 bases at J, with 16 bases between. This CDR3 reads CATRPTSGTEAFF. As DNA, the CDR3 is TGTGCCACCCGACCAACTTCGGGCACTGAAGCTTTCTTT.

This clonotype was observed many times. This chain uses TRBV7-8 with TRBJ1-5; 10 positions match TRBD1. CDR1 and CDR2 from the germline V gene are SGHVS and FQNEAQ. The J segment lost 6 bases and the V segment lost 5 bases, leaving 4 bases of the junction unmatched. The CDR3 covers 14 residues. The CDR3 sequence: CASSRGQGFQPQHF. CDR3 nucleotide sequence: TGTGCCAGCAGCCGGGGACAGGGGTTTCAGCCCCAGCATTTT.

This clonotype came up a few times. V and J are TRBV9 and TRBJ2-7; the D gene could be TRBD1 or TRBD2 (5 bases each). The V gene's germline CDR1 is SGDLS and CDR2 YYNGEE. There are 15 residues in the CDR3. The V end lost 2 bases, the J end lost 4 bases, and 16 bases lay between the germline ends. CDR3 protein: CASSVYPSGQYEQYF. The CDR3 nucleotides read TGTGCCAGCAGCGTGTATCCTTCGGGGCAATACGAGCAGTACTTC.

This clonotype was found a few times. The chain links TRBV4-1 to TRBJ2-5; D gene uncertain. This CDR3 is 14 amino acids long. V lost 0 bases and J lost 4, with 9 bases in between. Germline lookup yields CDR1 MGHRA and CDR2 YSYEKL. The CDR3 reads CASSQDSGRETQYF. The CDR3 bases are TGCGCCAGCAGCCAAGATTCAGGACGAGAGACCCAGTACTTC.

This clonotype was seen ten or more times. The V gene is TRBV5-4, the J gene TRBJ2-1; 9 bases map to TRBD2. The CDR3 has 16 residues. Per germline, CDR1 SGHNT and CDR2 YYREEE (reference sequence). The V segment lost 6 bases and the J segment 5 bases; nucleotides outside the gene matches: 12. CDR3 in amino acids: CASNLGREGRNNEQFF. CDR3 nucleotide sequence: TGTGCCAGCAATCTAGGGCGGGAGGGCCGAAACAATGAGCAGTTCTTC. Full variable domain (remainder filled in from reference TRBV5-4 and TRBJ2-1): ETGVTQSPTHLIKTRGQQVTLRCSSQSGHNTVSWYQQALGQGPQFIFQYYREEENGRGNFPPRFSGLQFPNYSSELNVNALELDDSALYLCASNLGREGRNNEQFFGPGTRLTVL.

CDR3 amino acids: CSAAGGGRDYEQYF. Here the CDR3 DNA reads TGCAGTGCGGCGGGCGGGGGGAGGGACTACGAGCAGTACTTC. The V gene is TRBV20-1, the J gene TRBJ2-7, with 8 positions matching TRBD2. Germline V gives CDR1 DFQATT, CDR2 SNEGSKA (reference sequence). The CDR3 runs 14 residues. The V and J ends lost 6 bases and 3 bases, in that order; junction bases with no gene match: 10.

This clonotype appeared many times. V is TRBV11-2 and J is TRBJ1-2; D possibly corresponds to TRBD1 (5 bases). V was trimmed by 5 bases and J by 3 bases, leaving 16 bases between them. CDR3 length equals 15 residues. Germline values: CDR1 SGHAT, CDR2 FQNNGV. CDR3 amino acids: CASSPFLGVHYGYTF. CDR3 sequence (DNA): TGTGCCAGCAGCCCTTTTTTAGGGGTGCACTATGGCTACACCTTC.

The chain recombines TRBV7-2 with TRBJ2-7; 11 positions agree with TRBD2. Germline V gene data show CDR1 as SGHTA and CDR2 as FQGNSA. The CDR3 spans 15 residues. V gave up 5 bases and J gave up 3 bases; unmatched junction bases: 6. Here the CDR3 reads CASSKGLAGGYEQYF. Here the CDR3 DNA reads TGTGCCAGCAGCAAAGGACTAGCGGGTGGCTACGAGCAGTACTTC. Combining the CDR3 with reference TRBV7-2 and TRBJ2-7 gives the whole variable domain GAGVSQSPSNKVTEKGKDVELRCDPISGHTALYWYRQSLGQGLEFLIYFQGNSAPDKSGLPSDRFSAERTGGSVSTLTIQRTQQEDSAVYLCASSKGLAGGYEQYFGPGTRLTVT.

This clonotype was seen at least ten times. The J gene is TRBJ1-5, the V gene TRBV27, with TRBD1 as a possible D gene (5 bases). The CDR3 runs to 14 residues. Trimming took 6 bases from V and 4 from J, leaving 13 bases between them. Germline lookup yields CDR1 MNHEY and CDR2 SMNVEV (reference sequence). The CDR3 loop is CASRLWGGNQPQHF. DNA of the CDR3: TGTGCCAGCAGGCTCTGGGGGGGGAATCAGCCCCAGCATTTT.